This is a list of T cell receptor beta chains from one sample in a study of somatic mutations in cytotoxic T cells in rheumatoid arthritis. Here immunoSEQ multiplex PCR was the method, and the copy in TCRdb shows in-frame clones only, minus some. The profile shows more than 15,000 clones, less than 75% of them singletons. Specimen: CD8+ T cells sorted from blood. These TCRs come from a woman aged 60 to 75 in good health. Each CDR3 is given with its conserved first and last residue. Each record gives: J gene, clone size, D gene, V gene, CDR3 DNA, CDR3 protein. A D gene is named only where the DNA matches it firmly. Clone sizes are given selectively: once, few, many, or a class where the clone is expanded.

>TRBJ2-7|.|TRBD1|TRBV28
TGTGCCAGCAGGGGAGGGACAGGGGGTTCCTACGAGCAGTACTTC
CASRGGTGGSYEQYF
>TRBJ1-2|.|TRBD1|TRBV29-1
TGCAGCGTTCCGGGACAGGGGTATGGCTACACCTTC
CSVPGQGYGYTF
>TRBJ1-1|.|.|TRBV29-1
TGCAGCGTCATATGGGACAAGGGAAGGCCTGAAGCTTTCTTT
CSVIWDKGRPEAFF
>TRBJ2-1|.|.|TRBV11-2
TGTGCCAGCAGCTTTAGGGAAAATGAGCAGTTCTTC
CASSFRENEQFF
>TRBJ2-1|.|TRBD2|TRBV9
TGTGCCAGCAGCGTAGGACTAGCGGGAGTTACCGACTCCTACAATGAGCAGTTCTTC
CASSVGLAGVTDSYNEQFF
>TRBJ2-7|.|.|TRBV5-1
TGCGCCAGCAGCTTGGGACAGCCCACCTACGAGCAGTACTTC
CASSLGQPTYEQYF
>TRBJ2-7|.|TRBD2|TRBV11-2
TGTGCCAGCAGCTTAGGATCCCGGGGGGGTTGGTCCTACGAGCAGTACTTC
CASSLGSRGGWSYEQYF
>TRBJ2-7|.|TRBD2|TRBV7-9
TGTGCCAGCAGCTTAGCCCACGGGGGGAGCTCCTACGAGCAGTACTTC
CASSLAHGGSSYEQYF
>TRBJ1-1|once|.|TRBV6-1
TGTGCCAGCAGTGAATGGGGGTCGTACACTGAAGCTTTCTTT
CASSEWGSYTEAFF
>TRBJ2-1|.|TRBD1|TRBV5-1
TGCGCCAGCAGCCTTAGACAGGGGTCCTACAATGAGCAGTTCTTC
CASSLRQGSYNEQFF
>TRBJ2-1|.|.|TRBV11-3
TGTGCCAGCAGCTTAGCGGTCGGGAATGAGCAGTTCTTC
CASSLAVGNEQFF
>TRBJ1-2|few|TRBD1|TRBV30
TGTGCCTGGCAGGGGGGAGACTATGGCTACACCTTC
CAWQGGDYGYTF
>TRBJ1-2|.|TRBD1|TRBV19
TGTGCCAGCTCGGACAGGGGGCGCAACTATGGCTACACCTTC
CASSDRGRNYGYTF
>TRBJ1-3|.|.|TRBV7-9
TGTGCCAGCAGCAATAGAAACACCATATATTTT
CASSNRNTIYF
>TRBJ2-5|few|.|TRBV15
TGTGCCACCAGCAGTATATCGGGGGAGACCCAGTACTTC
CATSSISGETQYF
>TRBJ1-2|.|.|TRBV6-1
TGTGCCAGCAGTGAAGGAGATAACTATGGCTACACCTTC
CASSEGDNYGYTF
>TRBJ2-7|.|TRBD1|TRBV6-1
TGTGCCAGCAGTGGGGACAGGGGCTACGAGCAGTACTTC
CASSGDRGYEQYF
>TRBJ1-1|.|.|TRBV6-4
TGTGCCAGCAGTGAAACAGAAATGAACACTGAAGCTTTCTTT
CASSETEMNTEAFF
>TRBJ2-3|.|.|TRBV10-3
TGTGCCATCACCACTGGTGATACGCAGTATTTT
CAITTGDTQYF
>TRBJ1-4|.|TRBD1|TRBV29-1
TGCAGCGTTGGGGACAGTACCAATGAAAAACTGTTTTTT
CSVGDSTNEKLFF
>TRBJ2-7|few|.|TRBV4-1
TGCGCCAGCAGCCAAGCGCGGACTGGCGCCTACGAGCAGTACTTC
CASSQARTGAYEQYF
>TRBJ1-1|few|.|TRBV7-9
TGTGCCAGCAGCTTTCTGGGAGGTGAAGCTTTCTTT
CASSFLGGEAFF
>TRBJ2-7|.|.|TRBV7-9
TGTGCCAGCAGCCCCCGAGACAGTTCCTACGAGCAGTACTTC
CASSPRDSSYEQYF
>TRBJ1-4|.|.|TRBV7-9
TGTGCCAGCAGCGGCCGGGAAGAGAATGAAAAACTGTTTTTT
CASSGREENEKLFF
>TRBJ2-7|.|TRBD2|TRBV19
TGTGCCAGTAGTAATAGCGGGAGGATCGACGAGCAGTACTTC
CASSNSGRIDEQYF
>TRBJ2-7|few|.|TRBV7-9
TGTGCCAGCAGCCGAGGACAGAACGAGCAGTACTTC
CASSRGQNEQYF
>TRBJ2-1|.|.|TRBV6-6
TGTGCCAGCAGCCACCTAGGACAATACAATGAGCAGTTCTTC
CASSHLGQYNEQFF
>TRBJ1-1|few|TRBD1|TRBV19
TGTGCCAGTAGTGGGACAGAGGGGAACACTGAAGCTTTCTTT
CASSGTEGNTEAFF
>TRBJ1-2|.|.|TRBV4-2
TGTGCCAGCAGCCAAGAACGCCACACTAACTATGGCTACACCTTC
CASSQERHTNYGYTF
>TRBJ2-7|.|.|TRBV5-1
TGCGCCAGCAGCTTGGGCCTGAAGGGGGAGCAGTACTTC
CASSLGLKGEQYF
>TRBJ1-1|.|TRBD1|TRBV5-4
TGTGCCAGCAGCATTAGCAGGGGGCAAGGGTTGGACACTGAAGCTTTCTTT
CASSISRGQGLDTEAFF
>TRBJ2-1|.|.|TRBV7-2
TGTGCCAGCAGCTTAGGCAGGGGTACAAATGAGCAGTTCTTC
CASSLGRGTNEQFF
>TRBJ2-7|.|.|TRBV29-1
TGCAGCGTCGCACCCCCACCCCGGATCGGCTACGAGCAGTACTTC
CSVAPPPRIGYEQYF
>TRBJ1-1|.|.|TRBV5-6
TGTGCCAGCAGCTTGGATAACACTGAAGCTTTCTTT
CASSLDNTEAFF
>TRBJ1-3|.|.|TRBV5-1
TGCGCCAGCACCGACGGCGGGAGCTCTGGAAACACCATATATTTT
CASTDGGSSGNTIYF
>TRBJ2-7|.|.|TRBV7-9
TGTGCCAGCAGCGCACTATCCTACGAGCAGTACTTC
CASSALSYEQYF
>TRBJ1-2|.|.|TRBV29-1
TGCAGCGTTGAAGATCGGGGCTATGGCTACACCTTC
CSVEDRGYGYTF
>TRBJ2-1|.|TRBD1|TRBV19
TGTGCCAGTAGGACCGACAGGGGGCCCGGCTCCTACAATGAGCAGTTCTTC
CASRTDRGPGSYNEQFF
>TRBJ2-7|.|TRBD2|TRBV29-1
TGCAGCGTTGAAGGCCCAGGGGAAGCGGGGGCTTACGAGCAGTACTTC
CSVEGPGEAGAYEQYF
>TRBJ2-7|.|TRBD1|TRBV10-3
TGTGCCATCAGTGATCGGGACAGGGGATACGAGCAGTACTTC
CAISDRDRGYEQYF
>TRBJ2-7|.|.|TRBV5-6
TGTGCCAGCAGTTATACAGGATCCGAGCAGTACTTC
CASSYTGSEQYF
>TRBJ2-3|.|.|TRBV28
TGTGCCAGCAGTTTTACTAGGACTTCCACGGATACGCAGTATTTT
CASSFTRTSTDTQYF
>TRBJ1-1|.|TRBD1|TRBV7-8
TGTGCCAGCAGCCGTACAGGGGACCTCCACGGAACTGAAGCTTTCTTT
CASSRTGDLHGTEAFF
>TRBJ2-5|.|.|TRBV15
TGTGCCACCAGCAGAGACCTTGGAGGCAGTGCAGAGACCCAGTACTTC
CATSRDLGGSAETQYF
>TRBJ2-5|.|TRBD2|TRBV18
TGTGCCAGCTCACTTTTTGTCAGCGGGATCCCCCAGTACTTC
CASSLFVSGIPQYF
>TRBJ2-1|.|TRBD1|TRBV19
TGTGCCAGGAAGACAGGGAAACCCTTCAATGAGCAGTTCTTC
CARKTGKPFNEQFF
>TRBJ2-7|.|TRBD1|TRBV5-6
TGTGCCAGCAGCTACGGGACAGGTGGCTACTACGAGCAGTACTTC
CASSYGTGGYYEQYF